This TCR beta chain was recorded in a study of memory CD4+ T cells and cytomegalovirus serostatus. The sort gate was single viable CD3+CD4+CD8-CD45RO+ cells for memory CD4+ T cells. Sequencing was performed with immunoSEQ multiplex PCR; in TCRdb, only in-frame clones are kept and a portion is missing. Counted here are tens of thousands of clones, roughly 82% occurring once; the ten biggest clones make up approximately 0.43%. V lost 1 base and J 5 bases, leaving 11 bases between the germline ends. The CDR3 has 14 amino acids. The V gene's germline CDR1 is KGHSH and CDR2 LQKENI. The chain links TRBV18 to TRBJ2-5; the D is unclear. The sample taken for sequencing was memory CD4+ T cells from blood. This TCR came from an adult in good health and CMV-seronegative. DNA for the CDR3: TGTGCCAGCTCACCACGGGCCAGCGAGGAGACCCAGTACTTC. This gives the protein CASSPRASEETQYF.